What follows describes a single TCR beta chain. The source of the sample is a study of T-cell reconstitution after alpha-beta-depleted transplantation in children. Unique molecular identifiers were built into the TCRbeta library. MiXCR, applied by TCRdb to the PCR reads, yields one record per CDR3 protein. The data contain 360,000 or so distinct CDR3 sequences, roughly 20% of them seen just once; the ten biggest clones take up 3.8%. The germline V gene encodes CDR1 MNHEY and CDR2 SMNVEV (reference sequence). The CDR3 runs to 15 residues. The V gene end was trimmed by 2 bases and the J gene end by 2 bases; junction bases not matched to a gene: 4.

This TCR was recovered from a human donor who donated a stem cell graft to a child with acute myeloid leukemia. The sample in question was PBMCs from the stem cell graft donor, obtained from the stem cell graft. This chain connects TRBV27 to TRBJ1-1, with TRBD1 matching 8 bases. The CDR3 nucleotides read TGTGCCAGCAGTTTACAGGGGGCGACCAACACTGAAGCTTTCTTT. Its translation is CASSLQGATNTEAFF.